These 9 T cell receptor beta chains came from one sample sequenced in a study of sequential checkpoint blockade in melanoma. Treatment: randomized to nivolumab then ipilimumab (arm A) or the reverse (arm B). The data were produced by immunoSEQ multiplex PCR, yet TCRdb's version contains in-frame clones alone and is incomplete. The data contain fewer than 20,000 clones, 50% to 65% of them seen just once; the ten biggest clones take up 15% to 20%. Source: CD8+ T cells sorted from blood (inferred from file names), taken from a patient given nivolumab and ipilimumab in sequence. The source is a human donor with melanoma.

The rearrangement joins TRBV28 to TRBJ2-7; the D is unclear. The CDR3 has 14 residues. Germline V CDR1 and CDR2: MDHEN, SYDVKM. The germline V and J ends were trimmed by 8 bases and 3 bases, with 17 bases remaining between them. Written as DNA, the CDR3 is TGTGCCAGCCTACCCCAAGAGAAAAACTACGAGCAGTACTTC. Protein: CASLPQEKNYEQYF.

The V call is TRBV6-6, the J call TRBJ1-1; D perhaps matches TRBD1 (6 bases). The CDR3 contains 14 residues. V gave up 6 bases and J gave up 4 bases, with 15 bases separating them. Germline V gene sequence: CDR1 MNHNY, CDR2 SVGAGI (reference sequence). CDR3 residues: CASSRGRELTEAFF. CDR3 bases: TGTGCCAGCAGCAGGGGTCGTGAGCTCACTGAAGCTTTCTTT.

The CDR3 is CASSLAAGVDEKLFF. CDR3 nucleotides: TGTGCCAGCAGCTTAGCGGCAGGGGTCGATGAAAAACTGTTTTTT. This chain links TRBV7-2 with TRBJ1-4; maybe TRBD1 (6 bases). This CDR3 has 15 amino acids. The V end was cut by 0 bases, the J end by 6 bases, with 11 bases between. Germline V lookup: CDR1 SGHTA, CDR2 FQGNSA.

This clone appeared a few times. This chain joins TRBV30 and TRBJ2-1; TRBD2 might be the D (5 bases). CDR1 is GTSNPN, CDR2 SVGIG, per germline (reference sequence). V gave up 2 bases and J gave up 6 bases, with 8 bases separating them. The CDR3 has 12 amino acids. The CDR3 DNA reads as TGTGCCTGGAGTCTACTAGGCAATGAGCAGTTCTTC. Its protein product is CAWSLLGNEQFF.

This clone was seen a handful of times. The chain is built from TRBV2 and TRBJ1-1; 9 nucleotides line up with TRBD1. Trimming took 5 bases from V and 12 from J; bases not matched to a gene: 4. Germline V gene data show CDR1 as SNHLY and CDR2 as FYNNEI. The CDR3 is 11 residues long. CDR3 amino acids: CASSRDRAPFF. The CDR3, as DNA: TGTGCCAGCAGTCGGGACAGGGCACCTTTCTTT.

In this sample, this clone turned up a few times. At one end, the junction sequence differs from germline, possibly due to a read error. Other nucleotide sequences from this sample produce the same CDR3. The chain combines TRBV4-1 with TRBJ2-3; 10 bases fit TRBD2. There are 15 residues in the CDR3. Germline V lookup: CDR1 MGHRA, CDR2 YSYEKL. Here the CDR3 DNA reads TGTGCCAGCAGCCCGCTAGCGGGGGCTACAGATACGCAGTATTTT. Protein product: CASSPLAGATDTQYF.

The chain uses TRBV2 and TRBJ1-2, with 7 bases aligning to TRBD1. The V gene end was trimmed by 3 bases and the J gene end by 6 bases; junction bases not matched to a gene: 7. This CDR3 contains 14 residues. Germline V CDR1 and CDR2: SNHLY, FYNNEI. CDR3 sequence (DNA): TGTGCCAGCAGTGAGGTTCACAGGGGAGATGGCTACACCTTC. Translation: CASSEVHRGDGYTF.

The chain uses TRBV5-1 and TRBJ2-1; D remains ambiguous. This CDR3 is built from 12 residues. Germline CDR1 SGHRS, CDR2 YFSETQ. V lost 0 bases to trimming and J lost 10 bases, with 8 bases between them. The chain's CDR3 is CASSLAPREQFF. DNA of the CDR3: TGCGCCAGCAGCTTGGCGCCCAGGGAGCAGTTCTTC.

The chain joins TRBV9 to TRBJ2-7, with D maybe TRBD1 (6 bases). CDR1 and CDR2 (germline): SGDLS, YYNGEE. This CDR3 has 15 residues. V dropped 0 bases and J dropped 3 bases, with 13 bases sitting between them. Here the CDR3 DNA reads TGTGCCAGCAGCGTAGGGTGGGGGCCGAGCTACGAGCAGTACTTC. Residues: CASSVGWGPSYEQYF.